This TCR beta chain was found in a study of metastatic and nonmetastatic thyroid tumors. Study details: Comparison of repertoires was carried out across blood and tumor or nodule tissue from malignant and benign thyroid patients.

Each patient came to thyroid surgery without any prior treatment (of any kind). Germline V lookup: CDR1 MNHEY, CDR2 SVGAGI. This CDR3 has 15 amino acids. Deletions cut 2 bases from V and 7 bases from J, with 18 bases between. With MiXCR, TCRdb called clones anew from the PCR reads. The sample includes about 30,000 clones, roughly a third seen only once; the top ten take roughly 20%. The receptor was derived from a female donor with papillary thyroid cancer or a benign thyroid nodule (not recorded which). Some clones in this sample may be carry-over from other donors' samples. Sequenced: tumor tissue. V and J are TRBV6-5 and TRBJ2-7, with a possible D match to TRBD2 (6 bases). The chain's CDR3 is CASSYLEGGAGEQYF. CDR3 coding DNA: TGTGCCAGCAGTTACCTCGAAGGCGGGGCGGGAGAGCAGTACTTC.